What follows are 13 T cell receptor beta chains derived from one specimen sequenced in a study of blood T cell repertoires in COVID-19. Sequenced by immunoSEQ multiplex PCR; TCRdb stores in-frame clones only, minus some. The data contain some 250,000 clones, more than 75% of them singletons. Sequencing used peripheral blood. All receptors derive from a woman in her 40s who had recovered from COVID-19.

V usage is TRBV9 and J usage is TRBJ1-2; no firm D call. This CDR3 spans 14 amino acids. With 3 bases removed from V and 0 bases from J, the gap between germline ends came to 9 bases. In germline, CDR1 is SGDLS, CDR2 YYNGEE. The CDR3 here is CASSAGGTNYGYTF. In nucleotides, the CDR3 is TGTGCCAGCAGCGCAGGTGGCACTAACTATGGCTACACCTTC.

This clone showed up just once. DNA of the CDR3: TGTGCCAGCTCACCAAAGGGACTACTGCCGTACTTC. Translation: CASSPKGLLPYF. The J gene is TRBJ2-5, the V gene TRBV18, with 7 bases fitting TRBD2. Per the germline V gene, CDR1 is KGHSH and CDR2 is LQKENI. The length of the CDR3 is 12 residues. J was trimmed by 13 bases and V by 2 bases; bases with no gene match: 7.

The chain combines TRBV5-6 with TRBJ2-2; D is possibly TRBD2 (6 bases). CDR3 length equals 16 residues. Trimming took 1 base from V and 6 from J, leaving 16 bases between them. Germline CDR1 SGHDT, CDR2 YYEEEE. CDR3 protein: CASSLPGGPYAGELFF. The CDR3 DNA reads as TGTGCCAGCAGCTTGCCCGGGGGTCCCTATGCCGGGGAGCTGTTTTTT.

The gene calls are TRBV19 and TRBJ2-3; 8 bases map to TRBD1. Germline V gene data show CDR1 as LNHDA and CDR2 as SQIVND (reference sequence). This CDR3 contains 14 residues. V dropped 8 bases and J dropped 6; count of bases not matched to a gene: 10. The CDR3 loop is CASAPQGEGDTQYF. CDR3 bases: TGTGCCAGTGCCCCACAGGGGGAAGGGGATACGCAGTATTTT.

The CDR3 DNA reads TGTGCCAGCAGCTTAGTCGGAAAGGGGGGGTTAACCTACGAGCAGTACTTC. Amino acid sequence: CASSLVGKGGLTYEQYF. The chain links TRBV7-9 to TRBJ2-7; D perhaps matches TRBD2 (7 bases). V lost 1 base and J 2 bases, leaving 18 bases between the germline ends. The CDR3 is 17 amino acids. Germline CDR1 is SEHNR and CDR2 is FQNEAQ (reference sequence).

This chain links TRBV6-5 with TRBJ1-2; D uncertain. CDR3 length: 12 amino acids. Per the germline V gene, CDR1 is MNHEY and CDR2 is SVGAGI. Trimming left V 4 bases short and J 8 bases short, with 11 bases between. The chain's CDR3 is CASSSPGGGYTF. CDR3 nucleotides: TGTGCCAGCAGTTCACCGGGCGGGGGCTACACCTTC.

The genes are TRBV7-2 and TRBJ2-5, with a possible D match to TRBD2 (6 bases). Between the trimmed V and J ends, which lost 5 bases and 2 bases, there was a span of 12 bases. The CDR3 length is 14 residues. CDR1 and CDR2 (germline): SGHTA, FQGNSA. This CDR3 is CASSRRRDQETQYF. The DNA for the CDR3 is TGTGCCAGCAGCCGGAGGCGGGATCAAGAGACCCAGTACTTC.

In this sample, this clone turned up a few times. The rearrangement joins TRBV19 to TRBJ1-1; tentatively, D is TRBD1 (5 bases). This CDR3 is built from 14 residues. Looked up from germline, CDR1 is LNHDA and CDR2 is SQIVND (reference sequence). V was shortened by 9 bases and J by 0 bases, with 14 bases between the two germline ends. This CDR3 is CASVPRAVNTEAFF. The CDR3 DNA sequence: TGTGCCAGCGTACCCAGGGCAGTGAACACTGAAGCTTTCTTT.

This chain uses TRBV7-9 with TRBJ1-2, with 8 bases identical to TRBD1. This CDR3 contains 14 residues. Germline V gene sequence: CDR1 SEHNR, CDR2 FQNEAQ (reference sequence). The V gene end was trimmed by 4 bases and the J gene end by 7 bases; junction bases not matched to a gene: 8. CDR3 amino acids: CASSSSGGRGGYTF. The CDR3 DNA is TGTGCCAGCAGCTCCTCAGGGGGCCGAGGTGGCTACACCTTC. The full variable domain, its missing parts supplied by reference TRBV7-9 and TRBJ1-2, is DTGVSQNPRHKITKRGQNVTFRCDPISEHNRLYWYRQTLGQGPEFLTYFQNEAQLEKSRLLSDRFSAERPKGSFSTLEIQRTEQGDSAMYLCASSSSGGRGGYTFGSGTRLTVV.

The chain is built from TRBV4-3 and TRBJ2-4, with TRBD2 matching 11 bases. V dropped 3 bases and J dropped 0; count of bases not matched to a gene: 16. CDR1 LGHNA and CDR2 YSLEER come from the germline V gene. The CDR3 is made up of 21 amino acids. CDR3 loop: CASSHATSGRMEELAKNIQYF. The DNA of the CDR3 is TGCGCCAGCAGCCACGCCACTAGCGGGAGAATGGAGGAGCTAGCCAAAAACATTCAGTACTTC.

V usage is TRBV5-3 and J usage is TRBJ2-7, with 7 positions matching TRBD2. TRBV5-3 carries the ORF label, with uncertain function. This CDR3 is built from 12 residues. V was clipped by 7 bases and J by 2 bases; unmatched bases: 3. The CDR3 DNA reads as TGTGCCAGAGGGCGGGAGCCCTACGAGCAGTACTTC. Its protein product is CARGREPYEQYF.

Concerning this clone itself: One junction end disagrees with the germline gene, perhaps due to a read error. J is TRBJ2-1 and V is TRBV12-3 or TRBV12-4; 14 positions agree with TRBD2. The CDR3 runs 13 residues. The CDR3 reads CASSPSGLAGEVF. For the CDR3, the DNA is TGTGCCAGCAGTCCGTCGGGACTAGCGGGAGAAGTCTTC.

As DNA, the CDR3 is TGCGCCAGCAGCTTGGGGGACACCACCTTAAACACTGAAGCTTTCTTT. It encodes CASSLGDTTLNTEAFF. The chain couples TRBV5-1 to TRBJ1-1; tentative D call: TRBD1 (6 bases). Trimming cost V 0 bases and J 2 bases, with 14 bases left between them. In germline, CDR1 is SGHRS, CDR2 YFSETQ. The CDR3 runs 16 residues.